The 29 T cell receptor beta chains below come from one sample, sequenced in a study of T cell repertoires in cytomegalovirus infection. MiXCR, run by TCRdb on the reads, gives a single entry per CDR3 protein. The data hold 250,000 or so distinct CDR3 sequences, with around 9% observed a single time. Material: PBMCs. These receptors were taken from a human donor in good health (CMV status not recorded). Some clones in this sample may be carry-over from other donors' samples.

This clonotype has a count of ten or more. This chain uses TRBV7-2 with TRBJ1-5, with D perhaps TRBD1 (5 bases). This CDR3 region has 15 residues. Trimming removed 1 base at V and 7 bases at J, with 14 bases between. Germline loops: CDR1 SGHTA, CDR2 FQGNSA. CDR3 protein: CASSLVLGDSQPQHF. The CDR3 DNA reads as TGTGCCAGCAGCTTAGTTTTGGGGGATAGCCAGCCCCAGCATTTT.

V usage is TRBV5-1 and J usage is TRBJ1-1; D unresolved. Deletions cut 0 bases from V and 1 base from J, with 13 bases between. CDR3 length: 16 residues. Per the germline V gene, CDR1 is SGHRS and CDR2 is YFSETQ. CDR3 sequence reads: CASSLAVEARNTEAFF. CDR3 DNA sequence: TGCGCCAGCAGCTTGGCGGTTGAGGCACGGAACACTGAAGCTTTCTTT.

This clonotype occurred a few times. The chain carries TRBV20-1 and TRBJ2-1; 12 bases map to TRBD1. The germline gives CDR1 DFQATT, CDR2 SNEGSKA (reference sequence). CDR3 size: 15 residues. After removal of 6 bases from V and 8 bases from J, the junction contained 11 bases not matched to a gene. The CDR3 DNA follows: TGCAGTGCCCGAGGGACAGGGGGCGCACGCGATGAGCAGTTCTTC. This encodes CSARGTGGARDEQFF.

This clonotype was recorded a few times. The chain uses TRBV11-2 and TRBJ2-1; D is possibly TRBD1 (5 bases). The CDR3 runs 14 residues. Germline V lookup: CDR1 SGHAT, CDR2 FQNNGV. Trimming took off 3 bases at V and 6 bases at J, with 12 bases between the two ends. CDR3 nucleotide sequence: TGTGCCAGCAGCTTTTCGTCAGGGTCCAATGAGCAGTTCTTC. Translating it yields CASSFSSGSNEQFF.

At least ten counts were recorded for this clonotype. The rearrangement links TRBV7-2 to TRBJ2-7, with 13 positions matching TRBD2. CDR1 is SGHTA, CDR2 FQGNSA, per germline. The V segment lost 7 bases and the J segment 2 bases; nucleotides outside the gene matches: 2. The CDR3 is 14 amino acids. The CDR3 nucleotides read TGTGCCAGCACCGGGACTAGCGGGGCCTACGAGCAGTACTTC. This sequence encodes CASTGTSGAYEQYF.

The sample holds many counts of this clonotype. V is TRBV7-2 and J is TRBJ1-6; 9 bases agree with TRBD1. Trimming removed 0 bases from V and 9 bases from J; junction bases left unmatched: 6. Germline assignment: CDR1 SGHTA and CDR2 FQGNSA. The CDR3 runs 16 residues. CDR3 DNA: TGTGCCAGCAGCTTAGCGGGGGGACAGGGTGGTTCACCCCTCCACTTT. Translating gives CASSLAGGQGGSPLHF.

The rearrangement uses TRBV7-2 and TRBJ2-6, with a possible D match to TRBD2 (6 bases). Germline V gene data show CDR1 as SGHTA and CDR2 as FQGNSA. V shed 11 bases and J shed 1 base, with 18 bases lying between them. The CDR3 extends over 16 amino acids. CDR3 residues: CAGSSTGRSGANVLTF. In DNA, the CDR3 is TGTGCCGGGTCGTCGACGGGGAGGTCTGGGGCCAACGTCCTGACTTTC.

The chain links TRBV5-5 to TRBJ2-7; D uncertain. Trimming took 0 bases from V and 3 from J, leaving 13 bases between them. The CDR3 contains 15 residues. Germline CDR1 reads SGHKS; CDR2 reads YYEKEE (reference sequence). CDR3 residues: CASSLDSQILYEQYF. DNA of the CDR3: TGTGCCAGCAGCTTGGACAGTCAAATCCTCTACGAGCAGTACTTC. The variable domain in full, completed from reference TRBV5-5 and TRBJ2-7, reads DAGVTQSPTHLIKTRGQQVTLRCSPISGHKSVSWYQQVLGQGPQFIFQYYEKEERGRGNFPDRFSARQFPNYSSELNVNALLLGDSALYLCASSLDSQILYEQYFGPGTRLTVT.

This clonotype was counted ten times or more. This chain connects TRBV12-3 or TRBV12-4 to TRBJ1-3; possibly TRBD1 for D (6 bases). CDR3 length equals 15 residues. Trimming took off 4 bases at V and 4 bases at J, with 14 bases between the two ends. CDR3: CASSSAGDGGNTIYF. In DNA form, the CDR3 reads TGTGCCAGCAGTTCTGCAGGGGACGGGGGAAACACCATATATTTT.

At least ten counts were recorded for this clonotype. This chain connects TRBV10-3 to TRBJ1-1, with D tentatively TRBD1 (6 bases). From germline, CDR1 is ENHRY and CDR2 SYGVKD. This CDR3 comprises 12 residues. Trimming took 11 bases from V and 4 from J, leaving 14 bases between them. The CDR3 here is CAYGGTLTEAFF. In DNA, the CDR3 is TGTGCCTACGGAGGGACACTCACTGAAGCTTTCTTT.

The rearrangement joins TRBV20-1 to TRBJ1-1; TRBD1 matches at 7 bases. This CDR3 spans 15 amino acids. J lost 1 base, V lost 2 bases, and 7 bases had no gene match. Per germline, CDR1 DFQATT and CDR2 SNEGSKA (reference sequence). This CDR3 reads CSARPGGQTNTEAFF. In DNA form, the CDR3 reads TGCAGTGCTAGACCAGGGGGACAGACGAACACTGAAGCTTTCTTT.

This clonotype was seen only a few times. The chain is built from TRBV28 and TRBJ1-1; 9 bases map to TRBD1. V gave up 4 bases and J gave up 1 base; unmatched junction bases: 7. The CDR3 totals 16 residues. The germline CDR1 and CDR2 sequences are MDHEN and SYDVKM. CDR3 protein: CASSWDRENGNTEAFF. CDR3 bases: TGTGCCAGCAGTTGGGACAGGGAAAATGGGAACACTGAAGCTTTCTTT.

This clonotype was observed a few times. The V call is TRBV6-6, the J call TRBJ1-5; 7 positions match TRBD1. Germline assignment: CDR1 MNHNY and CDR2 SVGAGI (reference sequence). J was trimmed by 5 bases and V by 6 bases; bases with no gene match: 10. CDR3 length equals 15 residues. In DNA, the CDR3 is TGTGCCAGCAGATCCAGGGGGGAAAGGCATCAGCCCCAGCATTTT. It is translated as CASRSRGERHQPQHF.

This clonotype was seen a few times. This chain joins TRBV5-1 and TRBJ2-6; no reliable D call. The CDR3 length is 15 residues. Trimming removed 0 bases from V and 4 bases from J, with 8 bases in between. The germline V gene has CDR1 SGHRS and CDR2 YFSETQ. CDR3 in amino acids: CASSLALSGANVLTF. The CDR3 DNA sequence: TGCGCCAGCAGCTTGGCCCTTTCCGGGGCCAACGTCCTGACTTTC. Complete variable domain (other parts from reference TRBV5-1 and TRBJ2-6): KAGVTQTPRYLIKTRGQQVTLSCSPISGHRSVSWYQQTPGQGLQFLFEYFSETQRNKGNFPGRFSGRQFSNSRSEMNVSTLELGDSALYLCASSLALSGANVLTFGAGSRLTVL.

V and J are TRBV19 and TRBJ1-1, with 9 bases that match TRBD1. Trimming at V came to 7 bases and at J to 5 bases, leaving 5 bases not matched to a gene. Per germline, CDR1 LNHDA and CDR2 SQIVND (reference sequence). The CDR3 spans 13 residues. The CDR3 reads CASIRQGDTEAFF. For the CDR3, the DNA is TGTGCCAGTATTCGACAGGGGGATACTGAAGCTTTCTTT.

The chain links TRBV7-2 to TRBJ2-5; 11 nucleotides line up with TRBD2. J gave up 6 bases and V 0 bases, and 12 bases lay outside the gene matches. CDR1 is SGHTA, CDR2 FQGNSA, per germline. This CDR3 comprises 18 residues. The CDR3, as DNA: TGTGCCAGCAGCTTAGCCCTCCTTAGCGGGAGGGGCTGGAAGACCCAGTACTTC. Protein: CASSLALLSGRGWKTQYF.

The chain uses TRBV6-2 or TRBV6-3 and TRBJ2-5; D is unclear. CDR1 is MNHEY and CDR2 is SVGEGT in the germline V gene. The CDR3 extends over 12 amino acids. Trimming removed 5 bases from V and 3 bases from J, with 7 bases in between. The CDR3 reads CASSHWEETQYF. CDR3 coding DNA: TGTGCCAGCAGTCACTGGGAAGAGACCCAGTACTTC.

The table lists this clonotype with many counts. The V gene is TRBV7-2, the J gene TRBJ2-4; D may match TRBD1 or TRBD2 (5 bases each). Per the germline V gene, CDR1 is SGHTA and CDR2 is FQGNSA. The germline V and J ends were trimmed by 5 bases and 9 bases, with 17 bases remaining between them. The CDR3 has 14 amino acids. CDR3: CASSQDMGTSIQYF. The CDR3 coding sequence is TGTGCCAGCAGCCAAGATATGGGGACGAGCATTCAGTACTTC. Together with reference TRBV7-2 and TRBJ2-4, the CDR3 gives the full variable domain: GAGVSQSPSNKVTEKGKDVELRCDPISGHTALYWYRQSLGQGLEFLIYFQGNSAPDKSGLPSDRFSAERTGGSVSTLTIQRTQQEDSAVYLCASSQDMGTSIQYFGAGTRLSVL.

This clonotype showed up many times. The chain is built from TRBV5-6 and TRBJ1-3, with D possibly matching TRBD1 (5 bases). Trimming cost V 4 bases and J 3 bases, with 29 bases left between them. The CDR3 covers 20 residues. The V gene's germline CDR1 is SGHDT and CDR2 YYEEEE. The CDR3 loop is CASSKGIIATAGSIGNTIYF. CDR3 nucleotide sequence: TGTGCCAGCAGCAAAGGTATCATCGCGACAGCCGGTTCGATTGGAAACACCATATATTTT. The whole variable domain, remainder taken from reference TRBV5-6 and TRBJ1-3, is DAGVTQSPTHLIKTRGQQVTLRCSPKSGHDTVSWYQQALGQGPQFIFQYYEEEERQRGNFPDRFSGHQFPNYSSELNVNALLLGDSALYLCASSKGIIATAGSIGNTIYFGEGSWLTVV.

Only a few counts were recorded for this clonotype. CDR3: CASSYLRQGMTDTQYF. The CDR3 region has the DNA TGTGCCAGCAGTTACCTCAGACAGGGGATGACAGATACGCAGTATTTT. V and J are TRBV6-2 or TRBV6-3 and TRBJ2-3, with 8 bases that match TRBD1. Germline trimming cut 2 bases from V and 3 bases from J; bases unmatched to any gene: 7. This CDR3 is 16 amino acids long. Looked up from germline, CDR1 is MNHEY and CDR2 is SVGEGT.

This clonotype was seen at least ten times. The CDR3 region is CASSMNRGQAFF. The DNA for the CDR3 is TGTGCCAGCAGCATGAACAGGGGGCAAGCTTTCTTT. V gene TRBV7-8 combines with J gene TRBJ1-1, with 9 nucleotides matching TRBD1. This CDR3 comprises 12 residues. Trimming at V came to 5 bases and at J to 9 bases, leaving 4 bases not matched to a gene. From germline, CDR1 is SGHVS and CDR2 FQNEAQ.

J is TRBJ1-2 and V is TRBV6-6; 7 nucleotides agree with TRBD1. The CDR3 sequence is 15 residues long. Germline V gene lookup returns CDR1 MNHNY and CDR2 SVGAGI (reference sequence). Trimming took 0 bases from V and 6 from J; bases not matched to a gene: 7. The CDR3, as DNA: TGTGCCAGCAGTTACTCCCAGGGGGGGTATAATGGCTACACCTTC. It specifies CASSYSQGGYNGYTF.

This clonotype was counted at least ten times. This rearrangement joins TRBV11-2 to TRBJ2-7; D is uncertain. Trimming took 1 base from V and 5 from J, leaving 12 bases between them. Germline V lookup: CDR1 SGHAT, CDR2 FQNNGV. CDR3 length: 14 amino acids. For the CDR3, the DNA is TGTGCCAGCAGCTTAGTTGTCAGAGCCCACGAGCAGTACTTC. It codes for CASSLVVRAHEQYF.

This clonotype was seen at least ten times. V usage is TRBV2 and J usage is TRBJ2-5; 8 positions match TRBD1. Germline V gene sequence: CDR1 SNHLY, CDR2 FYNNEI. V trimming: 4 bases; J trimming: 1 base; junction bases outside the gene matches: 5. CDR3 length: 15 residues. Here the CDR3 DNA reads TGTGCCAGCAGTGCCCAGGGGGCCAGCCAAGAGACCCAGTACTTC. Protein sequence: CASSAQGASQETQYF.

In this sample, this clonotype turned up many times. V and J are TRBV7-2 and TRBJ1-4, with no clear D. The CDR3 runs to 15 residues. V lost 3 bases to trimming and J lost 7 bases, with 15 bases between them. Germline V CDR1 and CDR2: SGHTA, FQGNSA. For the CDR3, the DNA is TGTGCCAGCAGCTTGGGCAGTGTGGTCGGTGAAAAACTGTTTTTT. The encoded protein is CASSLGSVVGEKLFF. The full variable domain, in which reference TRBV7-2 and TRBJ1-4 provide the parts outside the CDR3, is GAGVSQSPSNKVTEKGKDVELRCDPISGHTALYWYRQSLGQGLEFLIYFQGNSAPDKSGLPSDRFSAERTGGSVSTLTIQRTQQEDSAVYLCASSLGSVVGEKLFFGSGTQLSVL.

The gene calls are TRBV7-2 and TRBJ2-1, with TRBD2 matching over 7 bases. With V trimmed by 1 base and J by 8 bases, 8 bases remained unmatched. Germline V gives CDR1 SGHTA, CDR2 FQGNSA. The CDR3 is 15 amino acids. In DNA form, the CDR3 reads TGTGCCAGCAGCTTAGTTTGGGGGAGCGGGGATGAGCAGTTCTTC. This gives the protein CASSLVWGSGDEQFF.

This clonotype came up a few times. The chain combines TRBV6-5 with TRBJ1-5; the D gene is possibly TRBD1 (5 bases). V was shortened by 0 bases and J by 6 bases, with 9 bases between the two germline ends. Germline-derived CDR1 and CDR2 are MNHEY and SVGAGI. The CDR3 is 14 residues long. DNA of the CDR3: TGTGCCAGCAGTTACTCCTCAGGGATTCAGCCCCAGCATTTT. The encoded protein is CASSYSSGIQPQHF.

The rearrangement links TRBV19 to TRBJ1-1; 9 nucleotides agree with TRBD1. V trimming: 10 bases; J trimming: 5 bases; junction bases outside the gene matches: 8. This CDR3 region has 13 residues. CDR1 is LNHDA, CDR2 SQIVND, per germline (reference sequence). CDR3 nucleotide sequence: TGTGCCACGACAGACAGGGGGGCTACTGAAGCTTTCTTT. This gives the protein CATTDRGATEAFF.

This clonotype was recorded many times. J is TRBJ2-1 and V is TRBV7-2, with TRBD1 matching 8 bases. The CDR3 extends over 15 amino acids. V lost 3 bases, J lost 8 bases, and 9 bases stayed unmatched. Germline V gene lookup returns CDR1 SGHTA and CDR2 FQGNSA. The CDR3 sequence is CASSFRRTGKDEQFF. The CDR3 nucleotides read TGTGCCAGCAGCTTCCGCAGGACAGGGAAAGATGAGCAGTTCTTC.